This T cell receptor beta chain originates from a study of blood T cell repertoires in COVID-19. The wider study: Nucleic acid was either cDNA or gDNA, and it came from T cells, B-cell-depleted T cells, or PBMCs.

Sequencing was performed with immunoSEQ multiplex PCR; in TCRdb, only in-frame clones are kept and a portion is missing. The sample carries some 60,000 clones, approximately 83% recorded once. The CDR3 consists of 15 residues. The V gene lost 0 bases and the J gene lost 2 bases, with 10 bases spanning the gap. Germline V gene sequence: CDR1 SEHNR, CDR2 FQNEAQ (reference sequence). There are a few counts of this clone. Sequencing input: peripheral blood. The rearrangement links TRBV7-9 to TRBJ1-2; D call uncertain. This receptor was obtained from a man at least 80 years old with COVID-19, enrolled during active disease. CDR3 DNA sequence: TGTGCCAGCAGCTTAGCTGGAGGAGAGAACTATGGCTACACCTTC. It yields the protein CASSLAGGENYGYTF.